Sequencing of this TCR beta chain was carried out in a study of blood T cell repertoires in COVID-19. Background on the study: Material from acute and convalescent COVID-19 was sourced from the United States, Italy and Spain. The cDNA or gDNA used as material had been derived from T cells, B-cell-depleted T cells, or PBMCs.

The CDR3 contains 14 residues. CDR1 is SGHRS, CDR2 YFSETQ, per germline. Trimming removed 7 bases from V and 1 base from J; junction bases left unmatched: 7. Authors' methods: Estimation of nucleated cell counts was performed using reference gene primer amplification. TCRdb's copy holds only in-frame clones and misses some; the assay was immunoSEQ multiplex PCR. Clonal size and the V and J genes are those of that table, whereas D and trimming came from the DNA. The table shows 170,000 or so clones, with around nine tenths occurring only once. The receptor comes from a middle-aged man with active or convalescent COVID-19. The chain has TRBV5-1 and TRBJ2-7; 8 bases map to TRBD1. What was sequenced was peripheral blood. Here the CDR3 DNA reads TGCGCCAGCGGACAGGGTTTGAGTTCCTACGAGCAGTACTTC. Translated, it gives CASGQGLSSYEQYF.